Listed below are T cell receptor beta chains from one sample, sequenced in a study of identical twins. MiXCR, run by TCRdb on the 5' RACE reads, gives a single entry per CDR3 protein. Among 550,000 to 700,000 distinct CDR3 sequences listed, 21% were seen once. Another study also made use of these data, one on T cells expressing NK-cell markers.

Specimen: PBMCs. Every receptor here comes from a woman under 30 in good health. CDR3s include the opening cysteine and the closing phenylalanine or tryptophan. The order of the fields is CDR3 DNA, CDR3 protein, J gene, clone size, D gene, V gene. The D gene is left open where the match is weak. Expanded clones are given a class, and other clones once, few, many or no size at all.

TGTGCCACCAGCCCGGGTTCTGGAAACACCATATATTTT CATSPGSGNTIYF TRBJ1-3 few NA TRBV10-3
TGTGCCAGCAGTTGGCGCAATGAGCAGTTCTTC CASSWRNEQFF TRBJ2-1 NA NA TRBV12-3/TRBV12-4
TGCGCCAGCAGCGCCCCGGGACTAGCGGGAGAAGGAGAGACCCAGTACTTC CASSAPGLAGEGETQYF TRBJ2-5 NA TRBD2 TRBV5-1
TGTGCCAGCAGCAAAGATGGACAGGGCATTTTATATGAGCAGTTCTTC CASSKDGQGILYEQFF TRBJ2-1 NA TRBD1 TRBV11-3
TGTGCCAGCAGTTTGACAGGGGCGAACGCCGCTTTCTTT CASSLTGANAAFF TRBJ1-1 NA TRBD1 TRBV12-3/TRBV12-4
TGCGCCAGCAGTCGGGGGGGAAGTGAAGAGACCCAGTACTTC CASSRGGSEETQYF TRBJ2-5 few TRBD2 TRBV5-1
TGTGCCAGCAGCACCCGGACTAGCGGGTTGCCGGATACGCAGTATTTT CASSTRTSGLPDTQYF TRBJ2-3 few NA TRBV21-1
TGCAGTGCTGACCGGGCCCTAGGGACCCAGTACTTC CSADRALGTQYF TRBJ2-5 many NA TRBV20-1
TGTGCCAGCAGTTTAACTGGGGATAGGGGGACCTATGGCTACACCTTC CASSLTGDRGTYGYTF TRBJ1-2 few NA TRBV28
TGTGCCAGCAGACCCACGAGTAGCGGGACAGTAGAAGGCGAGCAGTACTTC CASRPTSSGTVEGEQYF TRBJ2-7 few NA TRBV12-3/TRBV12-4
TGTGCCACCAGCATCAAGAGGACTTTCACAGATACGCAGTATTTT CATSIKRTFTDTQYF TRBJ2-3 NA NA TRBV15
TGTGCCAGCAGCGTAGAGGCTAGCGGGAGGCGGGGTACAGATACGCAGTATTTT CASSVEASGRRGTDTQYF TRBJ2-3 few TRBD2 TRBV9
TGCGCCAGCGGACGGAACACAGATACGCAGTATTTT CASGRNTDTQYF TRBJ2-3 few NA TRBV10-1
TGTGCCAGCAGTTACTCCCTAGCGGGAGATGGCAACACCGGGGAGCTGTTTTTT CASSYSLAGDGNTGELFF TRBJ2-2 few TRBD2 TRBV6-2/TRBV6-3
TGTGCCAGCAGTTACTCAGAGTCCAGGGTAGCCGGGGAGCTGTTTTTT CASSYSESRVAGELFF TRBJ2-2 few NA TRBV6-5
TGTGCCAGCACGCAGGGGACCTACAATGAGCAGTTCTTC CASTQGTYNEQFF TRBJ2-1 few NA TRBV6-1
TGTGCCAGCAGCCCCTGGGCGGGGGTAAGGTACGAGCAGTACTTC CASSPWAGVRYEQYF TRBJ2-7 NA TRBD2 TRBV3-1
TGTGCCAGCAGTTACGTTCGTGGGCGGTACAATGAGCAGTTCTTC CASSYVRGRYNEQFF TRBJ2-1 NA NA TRBV6-5
TGCAGTGCTAGTGGGGCAGGGTACGGAAACACCATATATTTT CSASGAGYGNTIYF TRBJ1-3 few NA TRBV20-1
TGTGCCAGCAGCCGGCACCCGAGGGGAGGGGGCTACACCTTC CASSRHPRGGGYTF TRBJ1-2 few NA TRBV6-1
TGTGCCATCAGTGAGCTAGCGGTACCCTACAATGAGCAGTTCTTC CAISELAVPYNEQFF TRBJ2-1 few TRBD2 TRBV10-3
TGCAGCGTTGAAGGGACAGACACTGAAGCTTTCTTT CSVEGTDTEAFF TRBJ1-1 NA NA TRBV29-1
TGTGCCAGCAGCCCACGGTTGGACTCTACCCAAGAGACCCAGTACTTC CASSPRLDSTQETQYF TRBJ2-5 NA NA TRBV3-1
TGTGCCAGCAGTTACTCCGTCGGTAGTGCAAGGACTGAAGCTTTCTTT CASSYSVGSARTEAFF TRBJ1-1 many NA TRBV6-5
TGCAGTGCTAGAGGCGGAACTAGCACAGATACGCAGTATTTT CSARGGTSTDTQYF TRBJ2-3 NA NA TRBV20-1
TGTGCCAGCAGTTACGTCCCAGGTGAGCAGTTCTTC CASSYVPGEQFF TRBJ2-1 NA NA TRBV6-2/TRBV6-3
TGTGCCAGTAGTCCGAGGGGACAGGGGATGAACACTGAAGCTTTCTTT CASSPRGQGMNTEAFF TRBJ1-1 NA TRBD1 TRBV19
TGTGCCAGTACTCTAACGCCGGGTGAAAAACTGTTTTTT CASTLTPGEKLFF TRBJ1-4 NA NA TRBV19
TGCGCCAGCAGCCGCCAGCCCGCCACCGGGGAGCTGTTTTTT CASSRQPATGELFF TRBJ2-2 few NA TRBV4-3
TGCGCCAGCAGTGACGGCCGGACCACAGATACGCAGTATTTT CASSDGRTTDTQYF TRBJ2-3 NA NA TRBV5-1
TGCAGCGCACTGGAGGGACAGGGGGCCACAGATACGCAGTATTTT CSALEGQGATDTQYF TRBJ2-3 few TRBD1 TRBV29-1
TGTGCCAGCAGTTACATAGGGACAGGGGTCTACGAGCAGTACTTC CASSYIGTGVYEQYF TRBJ2-7 NA TRBD1 TRBV6-5
TGTGCCTCTCGACTAGCGGTAGTGGGGTCCTACAATGAGCAGTTCTTC CASRLAVVGSYNEQFF TRBJ2-1 NA TRBD2 TRBV27
TGTGCCAGCAGTTTTTTGGGACGCCTAAATCAGCCCCAGCATTTT CASSFLGRLNQPQHF TRBJ1-5 NA NA TRBV12-3/TRBV12-4
TGTGCCAGCAAACCATCCGGAGTGTATGGCTACACCTTC CASKPSGVYGYTF TRBJ1-2 NA NA TRBV6-2/TRBV6-3
TGTGCCAGCAGCACGGACTCGAGCTCCTACAATGAGCAGTTCTTC CASSTDSSSYNEQFF TRBJ2-1 many NA TRBV12-3/TRBV12-4
TGTGCCAGCAGCCCAACTGGCTATAGCACAGATACGCAGTATTTT CASSPTGYSTDTQYF TRBJ2-3 many NA TRBV27
TGCAGCGTCCCAACCCTCGGCAGGTGGAACACTGAAGCTTTCTTT CSVPTLGRWNTEAFF TRBJ1-1 few NA TRBV29-1
TGCGCCAGCAGGACGGGACAGGACGGGGAGCTGTTTTTT CASRTGQDGELFF TRBJ2-2 few TRBD1 TRBV10-1
TGTGCCAGCAGTCGGGGGACTAGCGGGGTCTACGAGCAGTACTTC CASSRGTSGVYEQYF TRBJ2-7 NA TRBD2 TRBV6-1
TGTGCCACCAGCTACGGGGAGAGGACTTTCTTT CATSYGERTFF TRBJ1-1 few NA TRBV24-1
TGTGCCAGCAGCGATCCGTTCCGGGGGGGCGTACCTGGGGCCAACGTCCTGACTTTC CASSDPFRGGVPGANVLTF TRBJ2-6 few TRBD2 TRBV5-6
TGTGCCAGCAGTTACGCCAGGATTAACTATGGCTACACCTTC CASSYARINYGYTF TRBJ1-2 few NA TRBV6-5
TGTGCCAGCAGCAGAGCGGGGGGAGATACGCAGTATTTT CASSRAGGDTQYF TRBJ2-3 NA TRBD2 TRBV7-6
TGCGCCAGCAGCCGCACCGGGACCAAGAACACCGGGGAGCTGTTTTTT CASSRTGTKNTGELFF TRBJ2-2 NA NA TRBV5-1
TGCAGTGCTAGTCGGGATAGCGGGGGGATCTACAATGAGCAGTTCTTC CSASRDSGGIYNEQFF TRBJ2-1 many TRBD2 TRBV20-1
TGTGCCAGCAGTTTGACAGGGGGCGTGGAGCAGTACTTC CASSLTGGVEQYF TRBJ2-7 NA TRBD1 TRBV12-3/TRBV12-4
TGCGCCAGCAGCTATCAGGCATACGAGCAGTACTTC CASSYQAYEQYF TRBJ2-7 NA NA TRBV5-1
TGTGCCAGCAGGGTATCCGGGACATTGTCCTACGAGCAGTACTTC CASRVSGTLSYEQYF TRBJ2-7 few NA TRBV6-1
TGTGCCAGCAGCTTAATGAGTCTCACAGATACGCAGTATTTT CASSLMSLTDTQYF TRBJ2-3 few NA TRBV7-9
TGTGCCAGCAGCCAAACTAGCGGATCTACGGATGAGCAGTTCTTC CASSQTSGSTDEQFF TRBJ2-1 NA TRBD2 TRBV7-9
TGTGCCAGCAGATTGGGAGCGGAGACCCAGTACTTC CASRLGAETQYF TRBJ2-5 many NA TRBV2
TGTGCCAGCAGTTTAGGCTTAGGGACAATGAACACTGAAGCTTTCTTT CASSLGLGTMNTEAFF TRBJ1-1 few NA TRBV12-3/TRBV12-4
TGCAGTGCTAAGAACAGGCCCTACGAGCAGTACTTC CSAKNRPYEQYF TRBJ2-7 many NA TRBV20-1